This T cell receptor (beta chain) was obtained from a study of shared clonotypes between healthy human individuals. Study-level background: Aged between 18 and 49, the donors were two women and a few men. Researchers assigned three CD4 naive, three CD4 memory, two CD8 naive and one CD8 memory plate to each donor.

Deletions cut 4 bases from V and 9 bases from J, with 12 bases between. Germline CDR1 MGHDK, CDR2 SYGVNS. The CDR3 totals 12 residues. Produced via immunoSEQ multiplex PCR; TCRdb's table is partial and in-frame only. The sample holds a few million clones, approximately 93% seen once. A split of CD4+ cells into CD45RA+ naive and CD45RA-negative memory subsets was performed. V is TRBV25-1 and J is TRBJ1-2; D gene unclear. This clonotype was sampled from a man aged 18 to 29 in good health. Some clones in this sample may be carry-over from other donors' samples. Sequencing was done on a sample of naive CD4+ T cells from PBMCs. Subset denoted: CD45RA+ positively selected. CDR3 sequence: CASSADPLSYTF. The CDR3 nucleotides read TGTGCCAGCAGTGCAGACCCGTTAAGCTACACCTTC.